The sample holds a few counts of the clone carrying this T cell receptor (beta chain). Its specificity is not known. This sample was included in a study of CD8 T cells in ankylosing spondylitis. Findings and caveats of the study: Ankylosing spondylitis blood seemed to carry a telltale TCR beta motif made of under 10 highly homologous variants.

Via MiXCR, TCRdb re-called the 5' RACE reads, giving one row per CDR3 protein. This table holds fewer than 650,000 distinct CDR3 sequences, roughly an eighth found once. Trimming at V came to 5 bases and at J to 2 bases, leaving 7 bases not matched to a gene. This CDR3 region has 15 residues. The sample was blood, either unsorted or a sorted T cell fraction (not recorded which). The chain combines TRBV12-3 or TRBV12-4 with TRBJ2-5; 8 nucleotides align to TRBD1. The source of this sequence is a male donor with ankylosing spondylitis. The CDR3 DNA is TGTGCCAGCAGTCCTCCGTGGGACAGGCAAGAGACCCAGTACTTC. It is translated as CASSPPWDRQETQYF.